These 30 T cell receptor beta chains originate from one sample sequenced in a study of control samples from healthy donors and cancer patients. Here immunoSEQ multiplex PCR was the method, and the copy in TCRdb shows in-frame clones only, minus some. Of about 120,000 clones in the sample, approximately 92% were seen once. The sample taken for sequencing was PBMCs. Receptor source: a woman aged 50 to 60 with colorectal cancer.

The chain couples TRBV19 to TRBJ2-3; D is ambiguous. Deletions cut 3 bases from V and 0 bases from J, with 13 bases between. This CDR3 spans 16 amino acids. Germline assignment: CDR1 LNHDA and CDR2 SQIVND (reference sequence). The CDR3 here is CASSIALGPSTDTQYF. CDR3 DNA sequence: TGTGCCAGTAGTATCGCCTTGGGCCCTAGCACAGATACGCAGTATTTT.

This chain links TRBV5-5 with TRBJ2-1; D is ambiguous. The CDR3 is 14 amino acids. Germline loops: CDR1 SGHKS, CDR2 YYEKEE (reference sequence). The V end was cut by 0 bases, the J end by 6 bases, with 10 bases between. The CDR3 loop reads CASSLEFARNEQFF. CDR3 DNA: TGTGCCAGCAGCTTGGAGTTTGCGCGCAATGAGCAGTTCTTC.

This clone appeared once. The V and J genes are TRBV3-1 (or the pseudogene TRBV3-2) and TRBJ1-4, with D uncertain. The germline V and J ends were trimmed by 4 bases and 7 bases, with 22 bases remaining between them. This CDR3 has 17 residues. Per germline, CDR1 LGHDT and CDR2 YNNKEL (reference sequence). CDR3 sequence reads: CASSPYVFSPGGEKLFF. The DNA of the CDR3 is TGTGCCAGCAGCCCATACGTCTTCTCCCCGGGCGGTGAAAAACTGTTTTTT.

This clone was counted once. The rearrangement links TRBV5-5 to TRBJ2-5; TRBD2 matches 7 bases. The CDR3 is 15 residues long. CDR1 is SGHKS and CDR2 is YYEKEE in the germline V gene (reference sequence). With 5 bases clipped from V and 2 bases from J, the junction kept 9 bases outside the gene matches. The CDR3 DNA follows: TGTGCCAGCAGTGTGAGCGGGGCCTCGCAAGAGACCCAGTACTTC. Its translation: CASSVSGASQETQYF.

The chain couples TRBV19 to TRBJ1-4; D perhaps matches TRBD1 (5 bases). The CDR3 runs 14 residues. In germline, CDR1 is LNHDA, CDR2 SQIVND (reference sequence). V was pared by 0 bases and J by 8 bases, with 10 bases between. CDR3 nucleotides: TGTGCCAGTAGTATAGAAGGGGCGAACGAAAAACTGTTTTTT. Its translation is CASSIEGANEKLFF.

The V and J genes are TRBV6-6 and TRBJ2-7; no clear D. The V gene lost 4 bases and the J gene lost 7 bases, with 20 bases spanning the gap. This CDR3 is built from 15 residues. Germline V gene sequence: CDR1 MNHNY, CDR2 SVGAGI (reference sequence). CDR3 sequence: CASSFYIGSGLEQYF. CDR3 nucleotides: TGTGCCAGCAGTTTCTACATTGGTTCTGGGTTGGAGCAGTACTTC.

The chain recombines TRBV10-3 with TRBJ2-7; 8 bases are shared with TRBD1. Trimming cost V 10 bases and J 2 bases; bases outside gene matches: 7. The germline V gene has CDR1 ENHRY and CDR2 SYGVKD. The CDR3 runs to 13 residues. CDR3 region: CATLDREAYEQYF. The CDR3 DNA sequence: TGTGCCACCCTGGACAGGGAGGCCTACGAGCAGTACTTC.

V is TRBV5-1 and J is TRBJ1-4; D is unclear. Germline CDR1 reads SGHRS; CDR2 reads YFSETQ. V was trimmed by 4 bases and J by 3 bases, leaving 10 bases between them. The CDR3 contains 14 residues. The CDR3 DNA is TGCGCCAGCAGCGCTTGGGAGGCTAATGAAAAACTGTTTTTT. The encoded protein is CASSAWEANEKLFF.

J is TRBJ1-1 and V is TRBV9; TRBD1 is a possible D gene (6 bases). Germline values: CDR1 SGDLS, CDR2 YYNGEE. The CDR3 has 14 residues. V dropped 3 bases and J dropped 4 bases, with 13 bases sitting between them. The CDR3 region has the DNA TGTGCCAGCAGCGAATGGGGGGCGGCCACTGAAGCTTTCTTT. This gives the protein CASSEWGAATEAFF.

This chain links TRBV6-5 with TRBJ2-7; D possibly corresponds to TRBD2 (6 bases). The V and J ends lost 5 bases and 7 bases respectively, with 18 bases between them. The CDR3 consists of 14 residues. Germline V gene sequence: CDR1 MNHEY, CDR2 SVGAGI. CDR3 DNA sequence: TGTGCCAGCAGTCAACGCGGGACTTTTGCTGAGCAGTACTTC. Residues: CASSQRGTFAEQYF.

V and J are TRBV19 and TRBJ2-7; 7 nucleotides line up with TRBD2. This CDR3 spans 15 amino acids. CDR1 and CDR2 (germline): LNHDA, SQIVND (reference sequence). Losses at the gene ends were 0 bases for V and 2 bases for J; bases not matched to a gene: 4. The CDR3 loop is CASSIEGGTTYEQYF. DNA of the CDR3: TGTGCCAGTAGTATAGAGGGGGGGACTACCTACGAGCAGTACTTC.

The chain has TRBV24-1 and TRBJ1-1; D call uncertain. Germline CDR1 KGHDR, CDR2 SFDVKD. V was trimmed by 3 bases and J by 4 bases, leaving 8 bases between them. The length of the CDR3 is 13 residues. CDR3 sequence reads: CATSDQLGTEAFF. The CDR3 DNA reads TGTGCCACCAGTGATCAACTTGGCACTGAAGCTTTCTTT.

V gene TRBV6-5 combines with J gene TRBJ2-5; maybe TRBD1 (5 bases). Germline V gene data show CDR1 as MNHEY and CDR2 as SVGAGI. V lost 1 base, J lost 4 bases, and 13 bases lay in between. This CDR3 has 15 amino acids. The CDR3 DNA reads TGTGCCAGCAGTTACTACGCGCAGGGCTCAGAGACCCAGTACTTC. Its protein is CASSYYAQGSETQYF.

The chain joins TRBV6-6 to TRBJ2-3; 12 bases match TRBD2. The CDR3 has 15 amino acids. Per germline, CDR1 MNHNY and CDR2 SVGAGI (reference sequence). The trim removed 6 bases at V and 3 bases at J, leaving 4 bases unmatched. The CDR3 DNA reads as TGTGCCAGCAGCCGACTAGCGGGGGTAACAGATACGCAGTATTTT. Amino acid sequence: CASSRLAGVTDTQYF.

The chain uses TRBV20-1 and TRBJ2-1; no clear D. Germline V CDR1 and CDR2: DFQATT, SNEGSKA (reference sequence). CDR3 size: 11 residues. V lost 0 bases and J 12 bases, leaving 9 bases between the germline ends. The CDR3 here is CSARDNDLQFF. As DNA, the CDR3 is TGCAGTGCTAGAGATAACGACTTGCAGTTCTTC.

The rearrangement uses TRBV3-1 (or the pseudogene TRBV3-2) and TRBJ1-1; D is perhaps TRBD1 (6 bases). Trimming removed 1 base at V and 11 bases at J, with 14 bases between. The germline V gene encodes CDR1 LGHDT and CDR2 YNNKEL (reference sequence). CDR3 length equals 13 residues. This chain's CDR3 is CASSQVRQGQAFF. DNA of the CDR3: TGTGCCAGCAGCCAAGTCCGGCAGGGGCAGGCTTTCTTT.

The chain is built from TRBV28 and TRBJ1-6; the D is unclear. CDR3 length equals 10 residues. Trimming left V 7 bases short and J 10 bases short, with 5 bases between. Germline CDR1 and CDR2: MDHEN and SYDVKM. CDR3 bases: TGTGCCAGCAACGGATCACCCCTCCACTTT. Its protein is CASNGSPLHF.

The rearrangement links TRBV5-1 to TRBJ2-5; a weak D match, TRBD1 (5 bases). Germline CDR1 is SGHRS and CDR2 is YFSETQ. Trimming cost V 7 bases and J 1 base, with 11 bases left between them. This CDR3 is built from 13 residues. The CDR3 DNA reads TGCGCCAGCCAGGATGGGGCCCAAGAGACCCAGTACTTC. Its protein is CASQDGAQETQYF.

The V gene is TRBV18, the J gene TRBJ1-1, with TRBD1 as a possible D gene (5 bases). This CDR3 comprises 13 residues. Deletions cut 3 bases from V and 6 bases from J, with 11 bases between. CDR1 KGHSH and CDR2 LQKENI come from the germline V gene. CDR3 in amino acids: CASSPQGSAEAFF. The CDR3 region has the DNA TGTGCCAGCTCACCCCAGGGAAGCGCTGAAGCTTTCTTT.

This rearrangement joins TRBV28 to TRBJ2-5; 8 nucleotides agree with TRBD1. In germline, CDR1 is MDHEN, CDR2 SYDVKM. Trimming removed 4 bases from V and 1 base from J; junction bases left unmatched: 5. The CDR3 is 15 amino acids. CDR3 nucleotides: TGTGCCAGCAGTTCTTGGACAGGGAGCCAAGAGACCCAGTACTTC. Translating gives CASSSWTGSQETQYF. Full variable domain (rest looked up from reference TRBV28 and TRBJ2-5): DVKVTQSSRYLVKRTGEKVFLECVQDMDHENMFWYRQDPGLGLRLIYFSYDVKMKEKGDIPEGYSVSREKKERFSLILESASTNQTSMYLCASSSWTGSQETQYFGPGTRLLVL.

The chain couples TRBV4-1 to TRBJ1-2, with TRBD1 matching 8 bases. J lost 4 bases, V lost 2 bases, and 6 bases had no gene match. The germline CDR1 and CDR2 sequences are MGHRA and YSYEKL. The CDR3 is 15 residues long. CDR3 sequence reads: CASSQRTGTGYGYTF. CDR3 nucleotide sequence: TGCGCCAGCAGCCAACGGACAGGGACGGGCTATGGCTACACCTTC.

The J gene is TRBJ2-5, the V gene TRBV15, with a possible D match to TRBD2 (6 bases). With 0 bases removed from V and 7 bases from J, the gap between germline ends came to 18 bases. Germline lookup yields CDR1 LNHNV and CDR2 YYDKDF (reference sequence). The length of the CDR3 is 16 residues. The CDR3 nucleotides are TGTGCCACCAGCAGAGAGCGAGCGGGCTTCGGAGGGACCCAGTACTTC. Its translation: CATSRERAGFGGTQYF.

CDR3: CASKGDAANTGELFF. The CDR3 coding sequence is TGTGCCAGCAAAGGGGACGCGGCTAACACCGGGGAGCTGTTTTTT. The chain is built from TRBV6-5 and TRBJ2-2; D possibly matches TRBD1 or TRBD2 (5 bases each). Trimming removed 7 bases at V and 2 bases at J, with 14 bases between. Per the germline V gene, CDR1 is MNHEY and CDR2 is SVGAGI. The CDR3 has 15 residues.

The chain's CDR3 is CASSSLPDGETQYF. The CDR3 DNA is TGCGCCAGCAGCTCGCTTCCGGACGGGGAGACCCAGTACTTC. This chain uses TRBV5-1 with TRBJ2-5; D unclear. Trimming removed 3 bases from V and 5 bases from J, with 14 bases in between. The CDR3 is made up of 14 amino acids. Germline V CDR1 and CDR2: SGHRS, YFSETQ.

This clone was seen a single time. The chain combines TRBV27 with TRBJ1-5, with 7 bases matching TRBD1. This CDR3 contains 18 residues. J was trimmed by 2 bases and V by 4 bases; bases with no gene match: 14. CDR1 is MNHEY, CDR2 SMNVEV, per germline (reference sequence). The CDR3 spells CASSSDRRGVRGNQPQHF. The CDR3 DNA is TGTGCCAGCAGTTCGGACAGGAGAGGCGTAAGAGGCAATCAGCCCCAGCATTTT.

CDR3 bases: TGCGCCAGCAGCCCTAATGGCAGGAGCTCCTACAATGAGCAGTTCTTC. Amino acid sequence: CASSPNGRSSYNEQFF. This chain connects TRBV5-1 to TRBJ2-1; D gene unclear. Germline V lookup: CDR1 SGHRS, CDR2 YFSETQ. Trimming pared 4 bases from V and 0 bases from J, leaving 14 bases between. The CDR3 is 16 amino acids.

The chain joins TRBV27 to TRBJ2-3; D remains ambiguous. This CDR3 has 13 residues. Germline loops: CDR1 MNHEY, CDR2 SMNVEV (reference sequence). The V and J ends lost 5 bases and 6 bases respectively, with 12 bases between them. CDR3 protein: CASSQGLRDTQYF. CDR3 bases: TGTGCCAGCAGTCAAGGTCTCCGGGATACGCAGTATTTT.

The CDR3 loop is CASSLTDRREAFF. The DNA for the CDR3 is TGTGCCAGCAGCTTGACGGACAGACGAGAAGCTTTCTTT. The gene calls are TRBV7-3 and TRBJ1-1; the D gene is possibly TRBD1 (6 bases). The germline V gene encodes CDR1 SGHTA and CDR2 FQGTGA. The length of the CDR3 is 13 residues. Trimming removed 3 bases from V and 8 bases from J, with 13 bases in between.

J is TRBJ2-3 and V is TRBV27, with 12 bases identical to TRBD2. The germline CDR1 and CDR2 sequences are MNHEY and SMNVEV (reference sequence). V gave up 5 bases and J gave up 4 bases; unmatched junction bases: 4. The CDR3 runs to 15 residues. The CDR3 region is CASSPSGGAPDTQYF. Here the CDR3 DNA reads TGTGCCAGCAGTCCTAGCGGGGGGGCCCCAGATACGCAGTATTTT.

The chain combines TRBV6-1 with TRBJ2-1; a weak D match, TRBD2 (5 bases). V shed 1 base and J shed 9 bases, with 13 bases lying between them. Germline-derived CDR1 and CDR2 are MNHNS and SASEGT. The CDR3 is made up of 14 amino acids. The CDR3, as DNA: TGTGCCAGCAGTGAAGAGAACAGTCGGGGTGAGCAGTTCTTC. This gives the protein CASSEENSRGEQFF.